The 10 T cell receptor beta chains below all came from one sample that was sequenced in a study of blood T cells in healthy people across ages. A second PCR, run for roughly 7 to 12 cycles, used a sample-barcoded 5' primer plus a J-beta primer mix. MiXCR was run by TCRdb on the 5' RACE reads, yielding one entry per CDR3 protein. The sample has about 650,000 distinct CDR3 sequences; approximately 31% are singletons. The sequenced material came from blood. The receptors stem from a woman older than 75 in good health.

For this clonotype: Germline and junction disagree at one end, which may indicate a read error. The chain is built from TRBV6-6 and TRBJ1-4; D may be TRBD1 (5 bases). The CDR3 spans 15 residues. Germline lookup yields CDR1 MNHNY and CDR2 SVGAGI (reference sequence). CDR3 sequence reads: CASSYLGSGGEKRFF. In nucleotides, the CDR3 is TGTGCCAGCAGTTACCTGGGTTCGGGAGGGGAAAAACGGTTTTTT.

Note on this clonotype: Being one base from a much bigger clone, this may be a read error. CDR3 nucleotide sequence: TGTGCCAGGGTGGAACAGAGCACAGATACGCAGTATTTT. Translated, it gives CARVEQSTDTQYF. The chain recombines TRBV6-5 with TRBJ2-3; the D is unclear. V lost 9 bases and J lost 0, with 10 bases in between. CDR3 length: 13 amino acids. Germline V gene lookup returns CDR1 MNHEY and CDR2 SVGAGI.

Concerning this clonotype itself: This may be a read error, as it is one base from a much larger clone. CDR3 sequence reads: CASSLGLREYEQYF. In DNA, the CDR3 is TGTGCCAGCAGCTTGGGGCTAAGGGAGTACGAGCAGTACTTC. The chain combines TRBV6-5 with TRBJ2-7; D tentatively reads TRBD1 or TRBD2 (5 bases each). The CDR3 has 14 residues. CDR1 is MNHEY, CDR2 SVGAGI, per germline. Deletions cut 6 bases from V and 4 bases from J, with 16 bases between.

This clonotype was found a few times. This chain links TRBV7-9 with TRBJ1-1, with a weak D call TRBD1 (5 bases). Trimming removed 1 base at V and 6 bases at J, with 12 bases between. The CDR3 runs 14 residues. Germline lookup yields CDR1 SEHNR and CDR2 FQNEAQ (reference sequence). The chain's CDR3 is CASSLGGTVAEAFF. The CDR3 coding sequence is TGTGCCAGCAGCTTAGGAGGGACGGTCGCTGAAGCTTTCTTT. Drawing the rest from reference TRBV7-9 and TRBJ1-1, the complete variable domain is DTGVSQNPRHKITKRGQNVTFRCDPISEHNRLYWYRQTLGQGPEFLTYFQNEAQLEKSRLLSDRFSAERPKGSFSTLEIQRTEQGDSAMYLCASSLGGTVAEAFFGQGTRLTVV.

A word on this clonotype: This may stem from a read error, because a much larger clone lies one nucleotide away. The V and J genes are TRBV6-6 and TRBJ1-2; TRBD1 matches 11 bases. Per the germline V gene, CDR1 is MNHNY and CDR2 is SVGAGI (reference sequence). This CDR3 region has 15 residues. CDR3 coding DNA: TGTGCCGGCAGTTACGGGACAGGGGGGGGCTATGGCTACACCTTC. It yields the protein CAGSYGTGGGYGYTF.

The J gene is TRBJ2-2, the V gene TRBV5-1, with TRBD1 as a possible D gene (6 bases). Per germline, CDR1 SGHRS and CDR2 YFSETQ. The V end was cut by 1 base, the J end by 2 bases, with 12 bases between. The CDR3 consists of 16 residues. CDR3: CASSLFEQGNTGELFF. Here the CDR3 DNA reads TGCGCCAGCAGCTTGTTTGAACAGGGAAACACCGGGGAGCTGTTTTTT.

This clonotype showed up many times. V is TRBV18 and J is TRBJ2-6; D is ambiguous. Germline V lookup: CDR1 KGHSH, CDR2 LQKENI. Trimming left V 4 bases short and J 3 bases short, with 10 bases between. The CDR3 length is 15 residues. CDR3 DNA: TGTGCCAGCTCACTGCTCCATGATGGGGCCAACGTCCTGACTTTC. Translating it yields CASSLLHDGANVLTF. Drawing the rest from reference TRBV18 and TRBJ2-6, the complete variable domain is NAGVMQNPRHLVRRRGQEARLRCSPMKGHSHVYWYRQLPEEGLKFMVYLQKENIIDESGMPKERFSAEFPKEGPSILRIQQVVRGDSAAYFCASSLLHDGANVLTFGAGSRLTVL.

About this clonotype itself: A junction boundary mismatches the germline segment, possibly from a read error. The chain recombines TRBV14 with TRBJ2-5; D is uncertain. Germline assignment: CDR1 SGHDN and CDR2 FVKESK. This CDR3 is built from 12 residues. CDR3 nucleotide sequence: TGTACCAGCAGCCGAGATCGGCTTGTACAGTACTTC. It codes for CTSSRDRLVQYF.

At least ten counts were recorded for this clonotype. This rearrangement joins TRBV29-1 to TRBJ1-2; D is undetermined. Germline CDR1 is SQVTM and CDR2 is ANQGSEA. Trimming left V 3 bases short and J 4 bases short, with 9 bases between. The CDR3 has 12 amino acids. The CDR3 bases are TGCAGCGTTGAGTCCGGAGGCTATGGCTACACCTTC. This sequence encodes CSVESGGYGYTF.

The chain recombines TRBV7-3 with TRBJ2-2, with a weak D call TRBD2 (5 bases). Trimming left V 5 bases short and J 0 bases short, with 19 bases between. Germline V CDR1 and CDR2: SGHTA, FQGTGA. The CDR3 extends over 18 amino acids. CDR3 nucleotide sequence: TGTGCCAGCAGCGAACCCTCCGGAGGTACTACGAACACCGGGGAGCTGTTTTTT. Protein: CASSEPSGGTTNTGELFF.